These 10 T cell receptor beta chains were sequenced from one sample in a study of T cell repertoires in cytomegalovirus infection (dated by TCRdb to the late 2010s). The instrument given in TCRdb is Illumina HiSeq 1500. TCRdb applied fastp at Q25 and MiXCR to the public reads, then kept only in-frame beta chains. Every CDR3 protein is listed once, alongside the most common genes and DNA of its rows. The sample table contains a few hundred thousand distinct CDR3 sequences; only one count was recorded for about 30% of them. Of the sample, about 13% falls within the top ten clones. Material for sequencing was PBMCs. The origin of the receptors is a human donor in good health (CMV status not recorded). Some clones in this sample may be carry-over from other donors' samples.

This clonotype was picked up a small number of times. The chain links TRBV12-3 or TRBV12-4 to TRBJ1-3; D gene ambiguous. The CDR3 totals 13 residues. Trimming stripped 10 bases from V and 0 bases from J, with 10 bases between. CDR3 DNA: TGTGCCACCCGAGGGAGCTCTGGAAACACCATATATTTT. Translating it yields CATRGSSGNTIYF.

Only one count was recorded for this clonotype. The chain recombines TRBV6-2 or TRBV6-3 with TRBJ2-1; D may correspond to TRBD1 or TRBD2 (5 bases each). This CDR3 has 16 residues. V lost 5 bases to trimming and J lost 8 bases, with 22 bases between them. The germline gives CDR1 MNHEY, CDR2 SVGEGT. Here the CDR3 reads CASSGPGRAKGDEQFF. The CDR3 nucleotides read TGTGCCAGCAGTGGCCCCGGGCGGGCTAAAGGGGATGAGCAGTTCTTC.

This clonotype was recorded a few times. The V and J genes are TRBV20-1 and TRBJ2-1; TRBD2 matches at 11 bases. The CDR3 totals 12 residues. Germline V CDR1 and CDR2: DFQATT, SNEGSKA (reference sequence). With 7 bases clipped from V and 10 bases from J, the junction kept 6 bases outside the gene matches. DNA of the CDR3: TGCAGTGTCACGACTAGCGGGAAGGAGCAGTTCTTC. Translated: CSVTTSGKEQFF.

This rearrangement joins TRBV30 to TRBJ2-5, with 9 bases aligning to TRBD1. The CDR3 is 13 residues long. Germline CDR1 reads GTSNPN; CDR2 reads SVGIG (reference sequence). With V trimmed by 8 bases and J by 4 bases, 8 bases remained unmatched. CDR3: CARRDRASETQYF. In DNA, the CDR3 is TGTGCCCGCAGGGACAGGGCCTCAGAGACCCAGTACTTC.

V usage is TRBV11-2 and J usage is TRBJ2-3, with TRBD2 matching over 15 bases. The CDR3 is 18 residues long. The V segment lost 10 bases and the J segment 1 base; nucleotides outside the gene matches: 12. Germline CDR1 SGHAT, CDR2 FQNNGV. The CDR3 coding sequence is TGTGCCACATCCGATGGACTAGCGGGAGGGCCGGGCACAGATACGCAGTATTTT. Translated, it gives CATSDGLAGGPGTDTQYF.

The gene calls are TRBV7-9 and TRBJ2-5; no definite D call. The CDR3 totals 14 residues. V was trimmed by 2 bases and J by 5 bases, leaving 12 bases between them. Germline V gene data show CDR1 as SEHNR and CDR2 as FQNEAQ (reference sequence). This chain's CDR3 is CASSLRANWETQYF. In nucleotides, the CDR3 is TGTGCCAGCAGCTTACGAGCCAATTGGGAGACCCAGTACTTC.

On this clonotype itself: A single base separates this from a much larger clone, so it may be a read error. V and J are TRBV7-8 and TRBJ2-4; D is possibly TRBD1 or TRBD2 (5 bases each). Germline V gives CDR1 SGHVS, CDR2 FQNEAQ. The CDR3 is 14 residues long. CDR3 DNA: TGTGCCAGCAGCTTAGCGATGCCGGGGACGTTTCAGCACTTC. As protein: CASSLAMPGTFQHF. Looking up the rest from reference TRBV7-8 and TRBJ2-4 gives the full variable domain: GAGVSQSPRYKVAKRGQDVALRCDPISGHVSLFWYQQALGQGPEFLTYFQNEAQLDKSGLPSDRFFAERPEGSVSTLKIQRTQQEDSAVYLCASSLAMPGTFQHFGAGTRLSVL.

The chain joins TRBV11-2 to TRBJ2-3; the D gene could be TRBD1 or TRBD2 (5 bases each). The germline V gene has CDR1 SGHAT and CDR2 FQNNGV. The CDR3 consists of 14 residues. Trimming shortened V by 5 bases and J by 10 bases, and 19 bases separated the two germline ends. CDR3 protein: CASSVRDELDAQYF. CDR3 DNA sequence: TGTGCCAGCAGCGTCCGGGACGAGTTGGATGCGCAGTATTTT.

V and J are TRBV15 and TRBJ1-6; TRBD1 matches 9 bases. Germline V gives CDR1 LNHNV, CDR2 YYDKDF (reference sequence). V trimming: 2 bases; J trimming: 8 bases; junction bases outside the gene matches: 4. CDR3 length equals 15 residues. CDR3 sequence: CATSRTTGGYSPLHF. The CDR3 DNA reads TGTGCCACCAGCAGAACGACAGGGGGGTATTCACCCCTCCACTTT. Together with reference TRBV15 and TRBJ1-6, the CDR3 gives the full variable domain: DAMVIQNPRYQVTQFGKPVTLSCSQTLNHNVMYWYQQKSSQAPKLLFHYYDKDFNNEADTPDNFQSRRPNTSFCFLDIRSPGLGDTAMYLCATSRTTGGYSPLHFGNGTRLTVT.

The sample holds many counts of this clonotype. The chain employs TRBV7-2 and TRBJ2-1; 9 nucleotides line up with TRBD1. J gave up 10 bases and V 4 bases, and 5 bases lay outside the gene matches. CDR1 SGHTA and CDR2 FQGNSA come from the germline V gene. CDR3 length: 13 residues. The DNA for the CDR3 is TGTGCCAGCAGCTGGGACAGGGTGGGGGAGCAGTTCTTC. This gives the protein CASSWDRVGEQFF.